This entry concerns a single T cell receptor beta chain. This sample is part of a study of blood T cell repertoires in COVID-19. Study context: COVID-19 samples from acute and convalescent phases originated in the United States, Italy and Spain. The analysed material was cDNA or gDNA that came from T cells, B-cell-depleted T cells, or PBMCs.

The authors' processing: Reference gene primer amplification yielded estimated nucleated cell counts. Measured with immunoSEQ multiplex PCR; TCRdb has only the in-frame clones, and not every one. V and J calls plus clone size are reproduced from that table; the DNA served to infer D and trimming. Among approximately 76,000 clones listed, more than 75% were seen once. Germline V lookup: CDR1 MDHEN, CDR2 SYDVKM. V lost 7 bases and J lost 9; bases outside the gene matches: 22. The CDR3 is 17 residues long. The rearrangement joins TRBV28 to TRBJ2-5; 8 nucleotides agree with TRBD1. This clonotype originated in a woman aged 55-70 years with acute or convalescent COVID-19. The sequenced sample consisted of peripheral blood. CDR3 sequence (DNA): TGTGCCAGCATCCCGCGACAGGGGTGGGCCGGCGGAGGGGCCCAGTACTTC. Encoded protein: CASIPRQGWAGGGAQYF.